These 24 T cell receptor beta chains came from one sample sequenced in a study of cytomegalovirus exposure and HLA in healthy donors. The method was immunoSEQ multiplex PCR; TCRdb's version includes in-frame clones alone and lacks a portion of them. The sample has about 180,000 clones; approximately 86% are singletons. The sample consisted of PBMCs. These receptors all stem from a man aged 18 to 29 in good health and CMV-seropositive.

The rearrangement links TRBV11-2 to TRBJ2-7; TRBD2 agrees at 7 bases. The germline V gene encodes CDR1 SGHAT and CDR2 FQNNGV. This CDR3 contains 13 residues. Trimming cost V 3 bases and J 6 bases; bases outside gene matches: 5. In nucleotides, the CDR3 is TGTGCCAGCAGCTTTGCGGGGGATGGCGAGCAGTACTTC. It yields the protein CASSFAGDGEQYF.

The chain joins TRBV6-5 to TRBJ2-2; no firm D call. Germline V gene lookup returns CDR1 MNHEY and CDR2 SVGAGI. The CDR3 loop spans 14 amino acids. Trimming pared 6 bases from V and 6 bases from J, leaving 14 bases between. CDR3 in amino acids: CASSTSTTPGELFF. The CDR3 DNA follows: TGTGCCAGCAGCACCTCCACTACTCCCGGGGAGCTGTTTTTT.

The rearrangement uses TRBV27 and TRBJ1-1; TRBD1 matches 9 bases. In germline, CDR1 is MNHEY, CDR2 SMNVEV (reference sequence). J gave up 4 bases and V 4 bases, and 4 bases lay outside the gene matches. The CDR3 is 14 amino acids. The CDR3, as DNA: TGTGCCAGCAGTTGGGACAGGGAGGCCACTGAAGCTTTCTTT. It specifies CASSWDREATEAFF.

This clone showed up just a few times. This CDR3 reads CASGGWRTDTQYF. CDR3 sequence (DNA): TGTGCCAGCGGAGGCTGGCGCACAGATACGCAGTATTTT. The rearrangement joins TRBV11-2 to TRBJ2-3, with a tentative D call TRBD2 (5 bases). Looked up from germline, CDR1 is SGHAT and CDR2 is FQNNGV. The V end lost 8 bases, the J end lost 1 base, and 10 bases lay between the germline ends. The length of the CDR3 is 13 residues.

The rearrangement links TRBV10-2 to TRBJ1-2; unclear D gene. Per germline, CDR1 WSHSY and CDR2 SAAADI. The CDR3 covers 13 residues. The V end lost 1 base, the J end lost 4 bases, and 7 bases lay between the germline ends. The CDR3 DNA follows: TGCGCCAGCAGTGAGTGGGCAGGCTATGGCTACACCTTC. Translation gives CASSEWAGYGYTF.

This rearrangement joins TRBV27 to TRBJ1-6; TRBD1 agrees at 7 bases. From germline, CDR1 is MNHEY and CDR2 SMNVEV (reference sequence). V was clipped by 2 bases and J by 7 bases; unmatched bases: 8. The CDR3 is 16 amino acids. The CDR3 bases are TGTGCCAGCAGTTTACCCCCGGGACAGAGGAATTCACCCCTCCACTTT. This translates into CASSLPPGQRNSPLHF.

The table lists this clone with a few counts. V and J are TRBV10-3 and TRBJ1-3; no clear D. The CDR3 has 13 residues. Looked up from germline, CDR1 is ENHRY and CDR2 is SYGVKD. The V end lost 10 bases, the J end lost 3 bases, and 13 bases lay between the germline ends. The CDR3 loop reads CATAITNGNTIYF. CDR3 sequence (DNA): TGTGCCACAGCTATTACTAATGGAAACACCATATATTTT.

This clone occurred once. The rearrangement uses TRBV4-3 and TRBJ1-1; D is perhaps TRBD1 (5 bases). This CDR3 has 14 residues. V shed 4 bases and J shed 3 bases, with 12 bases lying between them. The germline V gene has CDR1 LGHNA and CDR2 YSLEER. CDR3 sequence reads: CASSPTTVDTEAFF. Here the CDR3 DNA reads TGCGCCAGCAGCCCTACGACAGTTGACACTGAAGCTTTCTTT.

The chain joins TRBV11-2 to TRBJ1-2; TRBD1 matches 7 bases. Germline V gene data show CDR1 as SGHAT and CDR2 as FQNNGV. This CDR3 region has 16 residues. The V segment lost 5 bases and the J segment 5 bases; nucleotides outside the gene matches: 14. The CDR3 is CASSQLPRDREYGYTF. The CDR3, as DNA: TGTGCCAGCAGCCAATTACCGAGGGACAGAGAGTATGGCTACACCTTC.

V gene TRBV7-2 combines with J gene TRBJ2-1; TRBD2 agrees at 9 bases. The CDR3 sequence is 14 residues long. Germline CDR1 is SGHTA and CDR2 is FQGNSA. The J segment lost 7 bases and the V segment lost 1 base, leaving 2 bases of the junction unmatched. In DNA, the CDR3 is TGTGCCAGCAGCTTAGTAGCGGGAGTTAATGAGCAGTTCTTC. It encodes CASSLVAGVNEQFF.

CDR3 coding DNA: TGTGCCAGCAGGATGACAGGGATGCTCTATTATGGCTACACCTTC. Translating it yields CASRMTGMLYYGYTF. The chain recombines TRBV28 with TRBJ1-2, with 7 bases that match TRBD1. V was clipped by 6 bases and J by 5 bases; unmatched bases: 12. Germline CDR1 and CDR2: MDHEN and SYDVKM. The CDR3 length is 15 residues.

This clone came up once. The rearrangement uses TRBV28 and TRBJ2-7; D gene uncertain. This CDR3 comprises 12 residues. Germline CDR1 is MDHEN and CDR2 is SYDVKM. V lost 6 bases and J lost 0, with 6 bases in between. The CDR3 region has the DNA TGTGCCAGCAGAACGAGCTCCTACGAGCAGTACTTC. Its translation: CASRTSSYEQYF. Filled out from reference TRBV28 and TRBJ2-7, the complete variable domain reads DVKVTQSSRYLVKRTGEKVFLECVQDMDHENMFWYRQDPGLGLRLIYFSYDVKMKEKGDIPEGYSVSREKKERFSLILESASTNQTSMYLCASRTSSYEQYFGPGTRLTVT.

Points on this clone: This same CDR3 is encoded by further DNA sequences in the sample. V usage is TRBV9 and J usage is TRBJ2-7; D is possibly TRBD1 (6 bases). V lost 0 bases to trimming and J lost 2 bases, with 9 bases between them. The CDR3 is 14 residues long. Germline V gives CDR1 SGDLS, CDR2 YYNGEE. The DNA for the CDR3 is TGTGCCAGCAGCGTAGGAACAGGGCCCTACGAGCAGTACTTC. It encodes CASSVGTGPYEQYF.

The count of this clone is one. The CDR3 protein is CASSRTRERDYGYTF. Written as DNA, the CDR3 is TGTGCCAGCAGCCGAACGAGGGAGAGGGACTATGGCTACACCTTC. The rearrangement links TRBV4-2 to TRBJ1-2; no clear D gene. V lost 4 bases, J lost 3 bases, and 15 bases lay in between. Germline V gives CDR1 LGHNA, CDR2 YNFKEQ. CDR3 length: 15 amino acids.

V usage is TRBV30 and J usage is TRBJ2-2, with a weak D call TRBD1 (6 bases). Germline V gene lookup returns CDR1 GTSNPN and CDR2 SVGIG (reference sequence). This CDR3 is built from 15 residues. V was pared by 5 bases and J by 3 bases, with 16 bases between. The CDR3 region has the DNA TGTGCCTGGGTCGTGGGGGCCACATACACCGGGGAGCTGTTTTTT. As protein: CAWVVGATYTGELFF.

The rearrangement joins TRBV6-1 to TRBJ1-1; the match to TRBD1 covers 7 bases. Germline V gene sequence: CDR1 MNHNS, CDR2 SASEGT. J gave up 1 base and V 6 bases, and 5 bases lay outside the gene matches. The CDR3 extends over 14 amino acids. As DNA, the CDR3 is TGTGCCAGCAGGCCGGGACAGACGAACACTGAAGCTTTCTTT. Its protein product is CASRPGQTNTEAFF.

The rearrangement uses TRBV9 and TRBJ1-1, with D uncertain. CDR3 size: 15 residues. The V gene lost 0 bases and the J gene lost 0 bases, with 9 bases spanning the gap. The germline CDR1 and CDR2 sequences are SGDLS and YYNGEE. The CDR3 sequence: CASSVGQVMNTEAFF. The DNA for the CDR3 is TGTGCCAGCAGCGTAGGTCAGGTGATGAACACTGAAGCTTTCTTT. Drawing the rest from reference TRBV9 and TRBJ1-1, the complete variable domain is DSGVTQTPKHLITATGQRVTLRCSPRSGDLSVYWYQQSLDQGLQFLIQYYNGEERAKGNILERFSAQQFPDLHSELNLSSLELGDSALYFCASSVGQVMNTEAFFGQGTRLTVV.

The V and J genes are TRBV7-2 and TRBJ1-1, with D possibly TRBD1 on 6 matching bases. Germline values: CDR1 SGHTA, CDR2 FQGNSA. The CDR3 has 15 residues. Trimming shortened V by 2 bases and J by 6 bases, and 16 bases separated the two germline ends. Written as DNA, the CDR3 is TGTGCCAGCAGCTTAATGGGGGGGGGCAAAGCTGAAGCTTTCTTT. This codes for CASSLMGGGKAEAFF.

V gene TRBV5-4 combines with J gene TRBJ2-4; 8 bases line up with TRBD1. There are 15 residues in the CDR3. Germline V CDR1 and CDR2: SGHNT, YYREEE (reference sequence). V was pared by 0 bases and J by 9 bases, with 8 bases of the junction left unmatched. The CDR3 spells CASSLGTDRDGIQYF. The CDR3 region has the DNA TGTGCCAGCAGCTTGGGGACGGACAGGGACGGCATTCAGTACTTC.

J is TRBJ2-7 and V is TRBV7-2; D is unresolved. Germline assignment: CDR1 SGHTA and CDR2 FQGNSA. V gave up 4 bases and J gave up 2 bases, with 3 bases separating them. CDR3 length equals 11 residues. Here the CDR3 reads CASSSAYEQYF. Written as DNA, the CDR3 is TGTGCCAGCAGCTCCGCCTACGAGCAGTACTTC.

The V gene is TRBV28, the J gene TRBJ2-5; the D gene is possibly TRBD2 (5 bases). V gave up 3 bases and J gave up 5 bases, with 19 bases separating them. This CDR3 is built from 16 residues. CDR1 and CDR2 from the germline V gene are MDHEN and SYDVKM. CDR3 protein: CASSLWRYALSETQYF. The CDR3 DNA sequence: TGTGCCAGCAGTTTGTGGAGGTACGCCCTCTCGGAGACCCAGTACTTC.

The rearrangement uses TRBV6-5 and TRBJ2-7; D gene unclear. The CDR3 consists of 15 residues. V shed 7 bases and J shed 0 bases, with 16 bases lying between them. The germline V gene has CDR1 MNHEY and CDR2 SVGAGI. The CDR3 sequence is CASTEADGYSYEQYF. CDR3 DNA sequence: TGTGCCAGCACCGAAGCCGACGGGTACTCCTACGAGCAGTACTTC.

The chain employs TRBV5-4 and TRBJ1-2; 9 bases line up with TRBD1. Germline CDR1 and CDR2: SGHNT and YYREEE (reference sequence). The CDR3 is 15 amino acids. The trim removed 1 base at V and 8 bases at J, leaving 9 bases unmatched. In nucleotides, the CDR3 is TGTGCCAGCAGCTTGTTCGGGACAGGGACGAGGGGCTACACCTTC. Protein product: CASSLFGTGTRGYTF.

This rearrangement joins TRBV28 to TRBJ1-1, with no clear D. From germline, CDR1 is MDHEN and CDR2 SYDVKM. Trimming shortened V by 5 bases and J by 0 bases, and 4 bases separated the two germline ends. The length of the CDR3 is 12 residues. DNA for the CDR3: TGTGCCAGCAGTACAGTGAACACTGAAGCTTTCTTT. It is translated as CASSTVNTEAFF.